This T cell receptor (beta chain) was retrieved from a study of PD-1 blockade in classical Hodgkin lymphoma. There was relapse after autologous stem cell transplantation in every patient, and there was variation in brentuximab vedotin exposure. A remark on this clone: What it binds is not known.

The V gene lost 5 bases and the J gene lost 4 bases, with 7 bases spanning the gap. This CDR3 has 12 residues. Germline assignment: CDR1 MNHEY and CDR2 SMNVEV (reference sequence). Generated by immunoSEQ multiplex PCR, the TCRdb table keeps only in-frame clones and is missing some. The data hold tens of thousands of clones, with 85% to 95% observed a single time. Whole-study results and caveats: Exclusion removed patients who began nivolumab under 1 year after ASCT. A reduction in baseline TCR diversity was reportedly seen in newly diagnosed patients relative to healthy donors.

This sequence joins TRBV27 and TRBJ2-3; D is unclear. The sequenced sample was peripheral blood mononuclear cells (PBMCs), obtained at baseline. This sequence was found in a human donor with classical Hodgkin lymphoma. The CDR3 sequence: CASSETADTQYF. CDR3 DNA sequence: TGTGCCAGCAGTGAGACTGCAGATACGCAGTATTTT.